This T cell receptor beta chain came from a study of PD-1 blockade in classical Hodgkin lymphoma. Background on the study: The nivolumab dose that patients received was 3 mg/kg, given intravenously every 2 weeks. Points from the study as a whole: Lower baseline TCR diversity was reported for newly diagnosed patients than for healthy donors. Similar baseline diversity was found in complete responders and newly diagnosed patients. The study found that TCR diversity rose significantly by C4D1 in CD4+ but not CD8+ cells.

The CDR3 sequence is 15 residues long. Germline V CDR1 and CDR2: GTSNPN, SVGIG (reference sequence). V lost 2 bases and J 2 bases, leaving 13 bases between the germline ends. Notes on this clone: Its antigen is unidentified.

Time point noted: cycle 4 day 1 (C4D1), after 5 to 7 weeks of nivolumab. Relapse after autologous stem cell transplantation occurred in every patient, and brentuximab vedotin exposure varied. With magnetic negative selection, CD4+ T cells were purified from PBMCs that had been thawed. Profiling relied on immunoSEQ multiplex PCR, and the TCRdb table lists in-frame clones only, not all of them. This sample has 25,000 to 35,000 clones, with 70% to 80% found just once. Source: CD4+ T cells from blood, taken before the fourth cycle of nivolumab. This sequence was found in a human donor with classical Hodgkin lymphoma. V is TRBV30 and J is TRBJ1-5; no clear D gene. The CDR3 coding sequence is TGTGCCTGGAGTCCCTCGCTACTGGGCAATCAGCCCCAGCATTTT. As protein: CAWSPSLLGNQPQHF. Supplemented by reference TRBV30 and TRBJ1-5, the full variable domain reads SQTIHQWPATLVQPVGSPLSLECTVEGTSNPNLYWYRQAAGRGLQLLFYSVGIGQISSEVPQNLSASRPQDRQFILSSKKLLLSDSGFYLCAWSPSLLGNQPQHFGDGTRLSIL.